What follows are 32 T cell receptor beta chains derived from one specimen sequenced in a study of glioma-infiltrating T cells after dendritic cell vaccination. This table comes from immunoSEQ multiplex PCR, and its TCRdb copy is limited to in-frame clones, with some not included. The data show tens of thousands of clones, more than 65% seen once. Sequencing was performed on blood, taken before dendritic cell vaccination. These receptors all stem from a human donor with glioblastoma.

This chain connects TRBV5-1 to TRBJ2-3; the D gene is possibly TRBD2 (7 bases). Trimming took 1 base from V and 3 from J, leaving 15 bases between them. Per the germline V gene, CDR1 is SGHRS and CDR2 is YFSETQ. The CDR3 runs to 16 residues. CDR3 coding DNA: TGCGCCAGCAGCTTGAAGAGGGGGGGCCCGACAGATACGCAGTATTTT. Amino acid sequence: CASSLKRGGPTDTQYF. Filled out from reference TRBV5-1 and TRBJ2-3, the complete variable domain reads KAGVTQTPRYLIKTRGQQVTLSCSPISGHRSVSWYQQTPGQGLQFLFEYFSETQRNKGNFPGRFSGRQFSNSRSEMNVSTLELGDSALYLCASSLKRGGPTDTQYFGPGTRLTVL.

The V and J genes are TRBV7-3 and TRBJ2-3, with TRBD2 matching 9 bases. The germline V gene has CDR1 SGHTA and CDR2 FQGTGA. J was trimmed by 3 bases and V by 2 bases; bases with no gene match: 3. The CDR3 spans 15 residues. CDR3 region: CASSLAGGKTDTQYF. CDR3 coding DNA: TGTGCCAGCAGCTTAGCGGGAGGGAAAACAGATACGCAGTATTTT.

V gene TRBV5-4 combines with J gene TRBJ2-3; 11 bases map to TRBD1. The CDR3 extends over 15 amino acids. J gave up 3 bases and V 4 bases, and 4 bases lay outside the gene matches. Germline values: CDR1 SGHNT, CDR2 YYREEE (reference sequence). Written as DNA, the CDR3 is TGTGCCAGCAGCCCGGGACAGGGGGGAACAGATACGCAGTATTTT. This codes for CASSPGQGGTDTQYF. Variable domain in full (rest from reference TRBV5-4 and TRBJ2-3): ETGVTQSPTHLIKTRGQQVTLRCSSQSGHNTVSWYQQALGQGPQFIFQYYREEENGRGNFPPRFSGLQFPNYSSELNVNALELDDSALYLCASSPGQGGTDTQYFGPGTRLTVL.

This rearrangement joins TRBV18 to TRBJ1-2, with D maybe TRBD1 (6 bases). V gave up 6 bases and J gave up 8 bases, with 22 bases separating them. CDR3 size: 15 residues. CDR1 is KGHSH, CDR2 LQKENI, per germline. CDR3 sequence: CASSAGGRGLEGYTF. CDR3 bases: TGTGCCAGCTCGGCCGGTGGCAGGGGCCTTGAGGGCTACACCTTC. The variable domain in full, with the rest retrieved from reference TRBV18 and TRBJ1-2, is NAGVMQNPRHLVRRRGQEARLRCSPMKGHSHVYWYRQLPEEGLKFMVYLQKENIIDESGMPKERFSAEFPKEGPSILRIQQVVRGDSAAYFCASSAGGRGLEGYTFGSGTRLTVV.

The chain has TRBV10-3 and TRBJ2-3, with TRBD2 identical over 7 bases. Per germline, CDR1 ENHRY and CDR2 SYGVKD. The CDR3 totals 16 residues. Germline trimming cut 4 bases from V and 1 base from J; bases unmatched to any gene: 8. This chain's CDR3 is CAISAAGTTGTDTQYF. The CDR3 DNA is TGTGCCATCAGTGCCGCCGGGACTACAGGCACAGATACGCAGTATTTT.

J is TRBJ1-4 and V is TRBV5-6; TRBD1 might be the D (5 bases). Trimming removed 3 bases at V and 8 bases at J, with 17 bases between. The CDR3 runs 15 residues. Germline-derived CDR1 and CDR2 are SGHDT and YYEEEE. Written as DNA, the CDR3 is TGTGCCAGCAGCTATGACAGAGTCAGGACCGAAAAACTGTTTTTT. This gives the protein CASSYDRVRTEKLFF. The whole variable domain, filled in from reference TRBV5-6 and TRBJ1-4, reads DAGVTQSPTHLIKTRGQQVTLRCSPKSGHDTVSWYQQALGQGPQFIFQYYEEEERQRGNFPDRFSGHQFPNYSSELNVNALLLGDSALYLCASSYDRVRTEKLFFGSGTQLSVL.

The rearrangement joins TRBV18 to TRBJ2-1; 9 bases map to TRBD2. Germline values: CDR1 KGHSH, CDR2 LQKENI. This CDR3 is 15 amino acids long. The J segment lost 4 bases and the V segment lost 3 bases, leaving 4 bases of the junction unmatched. The CDR3: CASSPSTSGYNEQFF. The DNA of the CDR3 is TGTGCCAGCTCACCGTCGACTAGCGGATACAATGAGCAGTTCTTC.

The table lists this clone with a count of one. The V and J genes are TRBV11-2 and TRBJ2-5; D possibly corresponds to TRBD1 (6 bases). CDR3 length: 12 amino acids. Germline values: CDR1 SGHAT, CDR2 FQNNGV. Trimming cost V 2 bases and J 13 bases, with 14 bases left between them. The CDR3 DNA reads as TGTGCCAGCAGCTTACCACGGACAGATCCGTACTTC. Its protein is CASSLPRTDPYF. Full variable domain (remainder filled in from reference TRBV11-2 and TRBJ2-5): EAGVAQSPRYKIIEKRQSVAFWCNPISGHATLYWYQQILGQGPKLLIQFQNNGVVDDSQLPKDRFSAERLKGVDSTLKIQPAKLEDSAVYLCASSLPRTDPYFGPGTRLLVL.

The J gene is TRBJ1-4, the V gene TRBV5-1; 11 nucleotides align to TRBD1. Germline assignment: CDR1 SGHRS and CDR2 YFSETQ. J gave up 3 bases and V 4 bases, and 14 bases lay outside the gene matches. CDR3 length: 19 residues. The CDR3 DNA follows: TGCGCCAGCAGCCCCCTAGGCGGACAGGGGGCGGGAGCTAATGAAAAACTGTTTTTT. Its protein is CASSPLGGQGAGANEKLFF.

The V and J genes are TRBV6-5 and TRBJ2-5; tentatively, D is TRBD2 (5 bases). Germline V gene data show CDR1 as MNHEY and CDR2 as SVGAGI. The CDR3 extends over 13 amino acids. V was pared by 4 bases and J by 5 bases, with 11 bases between. DNA of the CDR3: TGTGCCAGCAGTTTCGATGGCGGGGAGACCCAGTACTTC. Translation gives CASSFDGGETQYF.

The chain uses TRBV29-1 and TRBJ1-2; maybe TRBD1 (5 bases). CDR1 and CDR2 from the germline V gene are SQVTM and ANQGSEA. Trimming removed 6 bases from V and 2 bases from J, with 16 bases in between. CDR3 length equals 14 residues. CDR3 loop: CSVKLPGGNYGYTF. CDR3 DNA: TGCAGCGTCAAACTCCCGGGGGGGAACTATGGCTACACCTTC. Combining the CDR3 with reference TRBV29-1 and TRBJ1-2 gives the whole variable domain SAVISQKPSRDICQRGTSLTIQCQVDSQVTMMFWYRQQPGQSLTLIATANQGSEATYESGFVIDKFPISRPNLTFSTLTVSNMSPEDSSIYLCSVKLPGGNYGYTFGSGTRLTVV.

The V gene is TRBV4-1, the J gene TRBJ2-3, with 8 bases identical to TRBD2. The CDR3 has 16 amino acids. V was clipped by 1 base and J by 6 bases; unmatched bases: 9. In germline, CDR1 is MGHRA, CDR2 YSYEKL. The CDR3 nucleotides read TGCGCCAGCAGCCAAGGTCGGACTAGCAGTGGGGATACGCAGTATTTT. It is translated as CASSQGRTSSGDTQYF.

This sequence joins TRBV25-1 and TRBJ1-5; 9 bases agree with TRBD1. CDR1 and CDR2 (germline): MGHDK, SYGVNS. Germline trimming cut 2 bases from V and 7 bases from J; bases unmatched to any gene: 3. The CDR3 contains 14 residues. The CDR3 loop is CASSETGGSQPQHF. The CDR3 nucleotides read TGTGCCAGCAGTGAAACAGGGGGCTCCCAGCCCCAGCATTTT.

The rearrangement links TRBV10-1 to TRBJ2-1; TRBD2 matches 8 bases. Germline V gives CDR1 WNHNN, CDR2 SYGVQD (reference sequence). CDR3 length: 18 amino acids. The ends lost 4 bases at V and 0 bases at J; junction bases unmatched: 11. The CDR3 bases are TGCGCCAGCAGTGCCCGGATAGCGGGAATAAACTCCTACAATGAGCAGTTCTTC. Protein product: CASSARIAGINSYNEQFF.

CDR3 amino acids: CASRSGTGGGNQPQHF. In DNA, the CDR3 is TGTGCCAGCCGTTCTGGGACAGGAGGAGGCAATCAGCCCCAGCATTTT. The chain is built from TRBV18 and TRBJ1-5, with 8 bases fitting TRBD1. Germline CDR1 KGHSH, CDR2 LQKENI. V shed 8 bases, J shed 2 bases, and the junction held 11 bases outside the gene matches. The CDR3 contains 16 residues. Filled out from reference TRBV18 and TRBJ1-5, the complete variable domain reads NAGVMQNPRHLVRRRGQEARLRCSPMKGHSHVYWYRQLPEEGLKFMVYLQKENIIDESGMPKERFSAEFPKEGPSILRIQQVVRGDSAAYFCASRSGTGGGNQPQHFGDGTRLSIL.

The V gene is TRBV6-1, the J gene TRBJ1-1; possible D gene TRBD1, 6 bases. Trimming pared 6 bases from V and 3 bases from J, leaving 14 bases between. The CDR3 is 14 residues long. CDR1 MNHNS and CDR2 SASEGT come from the germline V gene. DNA of the CDR3: TGTGCCAGCAGCCTTGGACCAGGGGACACTGAAGCTTTCTTT. Translating gives CASSLGPGDTEAFF.

V is TRBV10-3 and J is TRBJ2-5; a possible D gene is TRBD2 (6 bases). Germline-derived CDR1 and CDR2 are ENHRY and SYGVKD. The V gene lost 2 bases and the J gene lost 5 bases, with 24 bases spanning the gap. CDR3 size: 18 residues. This CDR3 is CAISERQFSGPSSETQYF. The CDR3 coding sequence is TGTGCCATCAGTGAGAGGCAGTTCAGCGGGCCTTCGTCGGAGACCCAGTACTTC.

This clone occurred a few times. This CDR3 reads CASNRGIIDGNYGYTF. The CDR3 bases are TGTGCCAGTAACAGGGGAATTATTGATGGTAACTATGGCTACACCTTC. This rearrangement joins TRBV19 to TRBJ1-2, with 7 bases matching TRBD1. The CDR3 is 16 amino acids. The junction had 12 bases not matched to a gene; V was cut back by 7 bases and J by 1 base. Germline CDR1 and CDR2: LNHDA and SQIVND (reference sequence).

The V and J genes are TRBV11-2 and TRBJ2-2; 8 nucleotides line up with TRBD2. V was clipped by 4 bases and J by 0 bases; unmatched bases: 4. The CDR3 loop spans 16 amino acids. Per germline, CDR1 SGHAT and CDR2 FQNNGV. CDR3: CASSSRTSPNTGELFF. Here the CDR3 DNA reads TGTGCCAGCAGCTCTCGGACTAGCCCGAACACCGGGGAGCTGTTTTTT.

The chain has TRBV6-6 and TRBJ1-2; TRBD1 matches at 7 bases. J lost 2 bases, V lost 6 bases, and 9 bases had no gene match. The CDR3 totals 15 residues. Germline V gene data show CDR1 as MNHNY and CDR2 as SVGAGI (reference sequence). As DNA, the CDR3 is TGTGCCAGCAGCTCGCAGGGGGGAGTCAACTATGGCTACACCTTC. As protein: CASSSQGGVNYGYTF.

The chain uses TRBV19 and TRBJ2-1; 9 bases agree with TRBD2. With 0 bases clipped from V and 6 bases from J, the junction kept 9 bases outside the gene matches. The V gene's germline CDR1 is LNHDA and CDR2 SQIVND (reference sequence). The CDR3 covers 17 residues. This chain's CDR3 is CASSIDHGRGGLNEQFF. The CDR3 DNA reads as TGTGCCAGTAGTATAGACCATGGGCGGGGGGGCCTCAATGAGCAGTTCTTC.

This rearrangement joins TRBV5-1 to TRBJ2-7; D is perhaps TRBD1 (5 bases). The germline gives CDR1 SGHRS, CDR2 YFSETQ. The CDR3 spans 12 residues. V gave up 2 bases and J gave up 10 bases, with 13 bases separating them. The chain's CDR3 is CASSLTGQVQYF. CDR3 DNA sequence: TGCGCCAGCAGCTTAACCGGACAAGTACAGTACTTC.

The V gene is TRBV11-2, the J gene TRBJ2-7, with D possibly being TRBD1 (5 bases). The germline V and J ends were trimmed by 1 base and 2 bases, with 9 bases remaining between them. The CDR3 has 14 residues. Per the germline V gene, CDR1 is SGHAT and CDR2 is FQNNGV. The CDR3 DNA reads TGTGCCAGCAGCTTAGTAGGGGCCGCCTACGAGCAGTACTTC. This encodes CASSLVGAAYEQYF.

The chain carries TRBV7-2 and TRBJ2-5; D unresolved. The length of the CDR3 is 14 residues. Trimming removed 1 base at V and 4 bases at J, with 10 bases between. Germline lookup yields CDR1 SGHTA and CDR2 FQGNSA. The CDR3 DNA reads as TGTGCCAGCAGCTTAGTCGCCACAAGAGAGACCCAGTACTTC. This codes for CASSLVATRETQYF.

This clone has just a few counts. The chain combines TRBV6-5 with TRBJ2-7; a weak D match, TRBD1 (6 bases). Trimming left V 4 bases short and J 6 bases short, with 16 bases between. Germline values: CDR1 MNHEY, CDR2 SVGAGI. This CDR3 contains 14 residues. CDR3 nucleotides: TGTGCCAGCAGTTCACAGGGCCCCTTAGGCGAGCAGTACTTC. Translation: CASSSQGPLGEQYF.

The chain uses TRBV5-4 and TRBJ1-5; possibly TRBD1 for D (5 bases). The CDR3 has 13 amino acids. In germline, CDR1 is SGHNT, CDR2 YYREEE (reference sequence). The V end was cut by 2 bases, the J end by 3 bases, with 6 bases between. Written as DNA, the CDR3 is TGTGCCAGCAGCTTTGGGGCCAATCAGCCCCAGCATTTT. As protein: CASSFGANQPQHF.

This chain uses TRBV5-5 with TRBJ2-2; a possible D gene is TRBD1 (5 bases). The germline V gene has CDR1 SGHKS and CDR2 YYEKEE (reference sequence). The CDR3 has 14 residues. With 4 bases removed from V and 5 bases from J, the gap between germline ends came to 12 bases. The CDR3 region has the DNA TGTGCCAGCAGCAAACCTACAGGTACCGGGGAGCTGTTTTTT. Amino acid sequence: CASSKPTGTGELFF.

The chain joins TRBV4-1 to TRBJ2-1; the match to TRBD1 covers 10 bases. The CDR3 extends over 17 amino acids. Trimming removed 4 bases from V and 6 bases from J; junction bases left unmatched: 12. Germline V CDR1 and CDR2: MGHRA, YSYEKL. The CDR3 nucleotides are TGCGCCAGCAGCCGCTCCCCGGGGACAGGGGCAGTCAATGAGCAGTTCTTC. It specifies CASSRSPGTGAVNEQFF.

The CDR3 spells CASSRGNWGNEQFF. The DNA for the CDR3 is TGTGCCAGCAGCCGGGGGAACTGGGGGAATGAGCAGTTCTTC. The chain combines TRBV6-1 with TRBJ2-1; perhaps TRBD2 as D (6 bases). V lost 6 bases to trimming and J lost 7 bases, with 16 bases between them. This CDR3 is built from 14 residues. Germline lookup yields CDR1 MNHNS and CDR2 SASEGT.

To note about this clone: One end of the junction is discordant with germline, which a read error may explain. The chain joins TRBV29-1 to TRBJ1-2; TRBD1 aligns across 10 bases. CDR1 and CDR2 (germline): SQVTM, ANQGSEA. CDR3 length equals 14 residues. The CDR3 sequence is CSVDFLTGGITRNF. The CDR3 DNA reads as TGCAGCGTTGATTTTTTGACAGGGGGCATCACAAGGAACTTC.

The CDR3 DNA reads TGTGCCAGCAGTGTTGTGGACAGGGGCGCCGGGGAGCTGTTTTTT. Translated: CASSVVDRGAGELFF. The V and J genes are TRBV2 and TRBJ2-2; 9 bases fit TRBD1. The V gene's germline CDR1 is SNHLY and CDR2 FYNNEI. The CDR3 covers 15 residues. The V gene end was trimmed by 4 bases and the J gene end by 6 bases; junction bases not matched to a gene: 6.

The rearrangement joins TRBV10-3 to TRBJ2-4, with D possibly being TRBD2 (6 bases). Germline assignment: CDR1 ENHRY and CDR2 SYGVKD. This CDR3 has 16 residues. Trimming cost V 2 bases and J 1 base, with 12 bases left between them. The CDR3 is CAISEPEGRAKNIQYF. The CDR3 coding sequence is TGTGCCATCAGTGAGCCGGAGGGGAGGGCCAAAAACATTCAGTACTTC.